This entry concerns a single TCR beta chain. Its antigen remains unknown. This entry belongs to a study of PD-1 blockade in classical Hodgkin lymphoma. Study-level findings and limits: Repertoires differed for reasons still undefined, possibly disease activity or prior therapy. Complete responders showed a baseline diversity that resembled the diversity of newly diagnosed patients.

Only in-frame clones appear in the TCRdb table, and some are missing; sequencing was by immunoSEQ multiplex PCR. Among 60,000 or so clones listed, about 88% were seen once. Brentuximab vedotin exposure varied, and every patient relapsed after autologous stem cell transplantation. The clonotype originates from a human donor with classical Hodgkin lymphoma. This specimen was peripheral blood mononuclear cells (PBMCs), taken at baseline.

In DNA form, the CDR3 reads TGTGCCAGCAGCCCGGGGAGGCTCTCCTACAATGAGCAGTTCTTC. Its protein is CASSPGRLSYNEQFF. This sequence joins TRBV9 and TRBJ2-1; a possible D gene is TRBD2 (6 bases). This CDR3 contains 15 residues. The ends were cut back, 4 bases at V and 0 bases at J, with 11 bases in the middle. From germline, CDR1 is SGDLS and CDR2 YYNGEE.